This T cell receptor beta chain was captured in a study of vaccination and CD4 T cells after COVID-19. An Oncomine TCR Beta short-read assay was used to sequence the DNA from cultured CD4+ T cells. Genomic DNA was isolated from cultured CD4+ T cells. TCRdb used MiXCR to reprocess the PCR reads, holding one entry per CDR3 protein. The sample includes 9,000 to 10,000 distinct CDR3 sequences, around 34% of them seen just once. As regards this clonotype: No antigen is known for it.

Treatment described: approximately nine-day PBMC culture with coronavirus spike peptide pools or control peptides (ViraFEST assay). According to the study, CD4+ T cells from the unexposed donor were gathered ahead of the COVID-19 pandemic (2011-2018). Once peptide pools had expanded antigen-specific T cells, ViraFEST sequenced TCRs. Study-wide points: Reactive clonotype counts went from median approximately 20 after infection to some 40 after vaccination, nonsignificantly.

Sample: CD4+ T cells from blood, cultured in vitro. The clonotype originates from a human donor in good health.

CDR3 residues: CASSWDRGGTEAFF. The CDR3 coding sequence is TGCGCCAGCAGCTGGGACAGGGGAGGCACTGAAGCTTTCTTT. The V and J genes are TRBV5-1 and TRBJ1-1, with 10 bases that match TRBD1. Trimming cost V 3 bases and J 4 bases; bases outside gene matches: 3. Per germline, CDR1 SGHRS and CDR2 YFSETQ. This CDR3 has 14 residues.